Listed below are T cell receptor beta chains from one sample, sequenced in a study of cytomegalovirus exposure and HLA in healthy donors. The method was immunoSEQ multiplex PCR; TCRdb's version includes in-frame clones alone and lacks a portion of them. This repertoire shows 99,000 or so clones, over 80% found once; its top ten account for more than 3%. Material: PBMCs. Every receptor here comes from a female donor in good health and CMV-seropositive. Each CDR3 is given with its conserved first and last residue. D genes are given only for firm matches.

cdr3_length: 13
v_call: TRBV6-5
j_call: TRBJ2-7
d_call: TRBD1
cdr3_aa: CASSRDRRYEQYF

cdr3_length: 14
v_call: TRBV5-6
j_call: TRBJ2-3
d_call: -
cdr3_aa: CASSRMEGVDTQYF

cdr3_length: 17
v_call: TRBV7-6
j_call: TRBJ1-1
d_call: TRBD1
cdr3_aa: CASSLLGQGYPNTEAFF

cdr3_length: 17
v_call: TRBV7-9
j_call: TRBJ2-2
d_call: TRBD1
cdr3_aa: CASSSRRQGQNTGELFF

cdr3_length: 15
v_call: TRBV11-3
j_call: TRBJ2-3
d_call: TRBD2
cdr3_aa: CASSPGGLGGDTQYF

cdr3_length: 14
v_call: TRBV30
j_call: TRBJ1-2
d_call: -
cdr3_aa: CAWVGLNSNYGYTF

cdr3_length: 18
v_call: TRBV10-3
j_call: TRBJ2-2
d_call: TRBD1
cdr3_aa: CAISDLDRGLADTGELFF

cdr3_length: 17
v_call: TRBV27
j_call: TRBJ2-5
d_call: TRBD2
cdr3_aa: CASSTGLAGGGGETQYF

cdr3_length: 14
v_call: TRBV7-6
j_call: TRBJ2-7
d_call: TRBD1
cdr3_aa: CASSLGQGNRKQYF

cdr3_length: 12
v_call: TRBV7-2
j_call: TRBJ2-5
d_call: -
cdr3_aa: CASSLSEETQYF

cdr3_length: 14
v_call: TRBV29-1
j_call: TRBJ1-2
d_call: -
cdr3_aa: CSVASDTANYGYTF

cdr3_length: 16
v_call: TRBV27
j_call: TRBJ2-7
d_call: -
cdr3_aa: CASSLSGTSSTYEQYF

cdr3_length: 15
v_call: TRBV19
j_call: TRBJ1-3
d_call: TRBD1
cdr3_aa: CASSSRTGLRNTIYF

cdr3_length: 16
v_call: TRBV6-5
j_call: TRBJ1-1
d_call: -
cdr3_aa: CASSYTRGGMNTEAFF

cdr3_length: 13
v_call: TRBV7-9
j_call: TRBJ1-5
d_call: -
cdr3_aa: CASSRGENQPQHF

cdr3_length: 12
v_call: TRBV7-2
j_call: TRBJ2-1
d_call: -
cdr3_aa: CASSLDVSEQFF

cdr3_length: 15
v_call: TRBV6-5
j_call: TRBJ1-2
d_call: TRBD1
cdr3_aa: CASSYTPDRAYGYTF

cdr3_length: 15
v_call: TRBV6-6
j_call: TRBJ2-1
d_call: -
cdr3_aa: CASRTGTGVAGGDFF

cdr3_length: 16
v_call: TRBV28
j_call: TRBJ2-1
d_call: TRBD2
cdr3_aa: CASRTSGVSHTGEQFF

cdr3_length: 16
v_call: TRBV6-6
j_call: TRBJ1-2
d_call: TRBD1
cdr3_aa: CASIERAGGSNYGYTF

cdr3_length: 14
v_call: TRBV19
j_call: TRBJ1-1
d_call: TRBD1
cdr3_aa: CASSIGTGNTEAFF

cdr3_length: 14
v_call: TRBV6-6
j_call: TRBJ1-4
d_call: -
cdr3_aa: CASTLTGLNEKLFF

cdr3_length: 13
v_call: TRBV6-1
j_call: TRBJ2-1
d_call: TRBD2
cdr3_aa: CANRLAGVSEQFF

cdr3_length: 14
v_call: TRBV19
j_call: TRBJ2-2
d_call: -
cdr3_aa: CASSPSGNTGELFF

cdr3_length: 15
v_call: TRBV7-2
j_call: TRBJ2-1
d_call: TRBD1
cdr3_aa: CASSSNRGTYNEQFF

cdr3_length: 14
v_call: TRBV7-9
j_call: TRBJ1-3
d_call: -
cdr3_aa: CASTSSHSRNTIYF

cdr3_length: 14
v_call: TRBV6-5
j_call: TRBJ1-1
d_call: TRBD1
cdr3_aa: CASSYGTVNTEAFF

cdr3_length: 13
v_call: TRBV10-3
j_call: TRBJ2-7
d_call: TRBD2
cdr3_aa: CAISKAGHYEQYF

cdr3_length: 13
v_call: TRBV29-1
j_call: TRBJ1-6
d_call: -
cdr3_aa: CSVGSGNNSPLHF

cdr3_length: 15
v_call: TRBV7-2
j_call: TRBJ2-5
d_call: TRBD1
cdr3_aa: CASSLWRQGQETQYF

cdr3_length: 15
v_call: TRBV15
j_call: TRBJ2-2
d_call: -
cdr3_aa: CATSRDRANTGELFF

cdr3_length: 15
v_call: TRBV19
j_call: TRBJ2-7
d_call: TRBD2
cdr3_aa: CASSIMTSGYYEQYF

cdr3_length: 13
v_call: TRBV5-1
j_call: TRBJ1-2
d_call: TRBD1
cdr3_aa: CASSTRQGAGYTF

cdr3_length: 13
v_call: TRBV28
j_call: TRBJ1-5
d_call: TRBD1
cdr3_aa: CATSWGDRGSQHF

cdr3_length: 16
v_call: TRBV28
j_call: TRBJ2-7
d_call: TRBD2
cdr3_aa: CASSKGGLASSYEQYF

cdr3_length: 14
v_call: TRBV7-6
j_call: TRBJ1-1
d_call: -
cdr3_aa: CASSADGMNTEAFF

cdr3_length: 13
v_call: TRBV10-2
j_call: TRBJ2-7
d_call: TRBD2
cdr3_aa: CATNRGGHYEQYF